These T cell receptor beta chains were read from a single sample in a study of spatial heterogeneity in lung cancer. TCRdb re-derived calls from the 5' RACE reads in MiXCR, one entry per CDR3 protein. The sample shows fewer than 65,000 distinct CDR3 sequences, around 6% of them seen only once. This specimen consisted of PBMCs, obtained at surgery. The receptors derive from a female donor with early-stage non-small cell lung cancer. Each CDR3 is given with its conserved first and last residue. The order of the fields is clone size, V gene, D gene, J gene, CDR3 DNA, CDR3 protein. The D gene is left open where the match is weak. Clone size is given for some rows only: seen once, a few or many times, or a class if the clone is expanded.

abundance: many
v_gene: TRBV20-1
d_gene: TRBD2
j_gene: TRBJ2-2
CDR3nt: TGCAGTGCGCGGGGACTAGCGGGAGGGCCCGGCACCGGGGAGCTGTTTTTT
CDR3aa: CSARGLAGGPGTGELFF

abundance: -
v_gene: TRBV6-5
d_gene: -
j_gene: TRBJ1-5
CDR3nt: TGTGCCAGCAGTTACTCCTGGAATCAGCCCCAGCATTTT
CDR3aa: CASSYSWNQPQHF

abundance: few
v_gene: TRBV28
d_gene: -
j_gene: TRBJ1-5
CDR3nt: TGTGCCAGCAGAACACTCAATCAGCCCCAGCATTTT
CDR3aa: CASRTLNQPQHF

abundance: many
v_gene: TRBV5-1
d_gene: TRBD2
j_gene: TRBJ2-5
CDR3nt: TGCGCCAGCAGCTTAGGGGCGGGAGCGATGGAGACCCAGTACTTC
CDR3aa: CASSLGAGAMETQYF

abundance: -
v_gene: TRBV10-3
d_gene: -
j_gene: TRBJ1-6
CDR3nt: TGTGCCATCAACCAGGGGCGGGATTCACCCCTCCACTTT
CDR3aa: CAINQGRDSPLHF

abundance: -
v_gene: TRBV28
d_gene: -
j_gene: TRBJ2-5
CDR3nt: TGTGCCAGCAGTTTCGGCGCCGGAAGAGGAGAGACCCAGTACTTC
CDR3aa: CASSFGAGRGETQYF

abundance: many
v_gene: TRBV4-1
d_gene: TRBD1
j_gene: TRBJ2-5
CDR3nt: TGCGCCAGCAGCCAAGATAAGGGACAGGGCCAAGAGACCCAGTACTTC
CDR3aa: CASSQDKGQGQETQYF

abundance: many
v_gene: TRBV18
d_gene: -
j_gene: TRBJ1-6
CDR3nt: TGTGCCAGCTCACCACCCGCGACAGAGAATTCACCCCTCCACTTT
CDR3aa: CASSPPATENSPLHF

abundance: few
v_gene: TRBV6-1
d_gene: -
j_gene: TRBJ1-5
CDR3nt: TGTGCCAGCACCCAGGGGAGGACGGGCAATCAGCCCCAGCATTTT
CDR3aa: CASTQGRTGNQPQHF

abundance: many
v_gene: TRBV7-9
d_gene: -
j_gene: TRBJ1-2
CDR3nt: TGTGCCAGCAGCTTAGACTATGGCTACACCTTC
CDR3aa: CASSLDYGYTF

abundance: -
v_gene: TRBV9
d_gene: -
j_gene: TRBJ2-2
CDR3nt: TGTGCCAGCAGCTCCCACCAAGCGAACACCGGGGAGCTGTTTTTT
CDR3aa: CASSSHQANTGELFF

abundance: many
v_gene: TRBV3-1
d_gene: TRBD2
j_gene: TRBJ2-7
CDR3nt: TGTGCCAGCGGGGGAGGGTACGAGCAGTACTTC
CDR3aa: CASGGGYEQYF

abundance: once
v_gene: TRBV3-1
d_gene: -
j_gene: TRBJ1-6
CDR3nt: TGTGCCAGCAGCCAAGAAGGGCATTCACCCCTCCACTTT
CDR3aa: CASSQEGHSPLHF

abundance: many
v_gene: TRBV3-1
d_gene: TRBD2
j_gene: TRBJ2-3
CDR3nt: TGTGCCAGCAGCCTGGGACTAGCGGGGGGCCCCAGGGATACGCAGTATTTT
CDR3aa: CASSLGLAGGPRDTQYF

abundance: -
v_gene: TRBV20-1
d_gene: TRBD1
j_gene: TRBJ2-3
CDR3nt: TGCAGTGCTACTGGACAGGGGGCGTTAGATACGCAGTATTTT
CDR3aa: CSATGQGALDTQYF

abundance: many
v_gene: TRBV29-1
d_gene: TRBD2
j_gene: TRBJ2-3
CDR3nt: TGCAGCGTGCAGACTAGCGGGGGCACAGATACGCAGTATTTT
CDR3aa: CSVQTSGGTDTQYF

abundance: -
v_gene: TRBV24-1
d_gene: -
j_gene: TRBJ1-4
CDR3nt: TGTGCCACCAGTGACCCCGGAAAGGGGAGTGAAAAACTGTTTTTT
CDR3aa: CATSDPGKGSEKLFF

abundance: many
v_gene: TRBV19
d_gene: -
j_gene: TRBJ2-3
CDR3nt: TGTGCCAGTAGTCCCACGGGTGCAGATACGCAGTATTTT
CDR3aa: CASSPTGADTQYF

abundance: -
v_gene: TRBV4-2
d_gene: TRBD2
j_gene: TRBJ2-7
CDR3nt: TGTGCCAGCAGCCAAGGCTCCAGCGGGAACTACGAGCAGTACTTC
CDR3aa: CASSQGSSGNYEQYF

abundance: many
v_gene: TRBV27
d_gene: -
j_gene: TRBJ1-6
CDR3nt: TGTGCCAGCAGACCTACAGGAGGGCTTAATTCACCCCTCCACTTT
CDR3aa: CASRPTGGLNSPLHF

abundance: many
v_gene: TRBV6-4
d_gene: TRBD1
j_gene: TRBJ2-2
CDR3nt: TGTGCCAGCAGTGAATCCTACAGGGGGCAGGCCGGGGAGCTGTTTTTT
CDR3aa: CASSESYRGQAGELFF

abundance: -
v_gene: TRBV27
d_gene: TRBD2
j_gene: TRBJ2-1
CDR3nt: TGTGCCAGCAGTTTACGACTAGCGGGGGTCAATGAGCAGTTCTTC
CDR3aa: CASSLRLAGVNEQFF

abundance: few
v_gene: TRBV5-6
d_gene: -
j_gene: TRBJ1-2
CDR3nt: TGTGCCAGCAACGCAGGGGCGGGGTATGGCTACACCTTC
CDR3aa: CASNAGAGYGYTF

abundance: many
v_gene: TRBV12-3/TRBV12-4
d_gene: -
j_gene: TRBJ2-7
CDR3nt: TGTGCCAGCAGCCCGACAGCTACCTACGAGCAGTACTTC
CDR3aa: CASSPTATYEQYF

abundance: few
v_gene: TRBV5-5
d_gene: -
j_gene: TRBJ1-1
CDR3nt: TGTGCCAGCAGCAAGAGGAACACTGAAGCTTTCTTT
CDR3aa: CASSKRNTEAFF

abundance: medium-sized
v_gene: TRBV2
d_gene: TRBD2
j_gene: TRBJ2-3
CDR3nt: TGTGCCAGCAGTCCTAGCGGGGGGTTGGATACGCAGTATTTT
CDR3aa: CASSPSGGLDTQYF

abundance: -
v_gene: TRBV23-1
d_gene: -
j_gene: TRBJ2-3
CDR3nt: TGCGCCAGCAGTCACCCAAATTCCGGGGCGAGGGGCACAGATACGCAGTATTTT
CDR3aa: CASSHPNSGARGTDTQYF

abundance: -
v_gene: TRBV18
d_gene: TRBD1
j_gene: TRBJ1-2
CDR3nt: TGTGCCAGCTCACCCGGGACAGGGAAGTATGGCTACACCTTC
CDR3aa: CASSPGTGKYGYTF

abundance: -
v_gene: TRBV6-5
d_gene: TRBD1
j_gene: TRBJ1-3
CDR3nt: TGTGCCAGCAGTTACTCGGCTAGCGGGATTCAGGGGGCAAGAGGAAACACCATATATTTT
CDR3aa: CASSYSASGIQGARGNTIYF

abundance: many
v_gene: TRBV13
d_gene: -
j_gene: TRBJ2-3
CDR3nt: TGTGCCAGCAAAGATCGAGGGAGTACTGATACGCAGTATTTT
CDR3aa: CASKDRGSTDTQYF

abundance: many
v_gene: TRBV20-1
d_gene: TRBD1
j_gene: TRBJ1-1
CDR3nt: TGCAGTGGAAAAACAGGGGGCGTGAACACTGAAGCTTTCTTT
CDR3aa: CSGKTGGVNTEAFF

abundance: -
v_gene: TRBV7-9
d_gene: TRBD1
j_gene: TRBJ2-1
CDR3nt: TGTGCCAGCAGCTTAGGAGGTGGGACAGGGAGGAATGAGCAGTTCTTC
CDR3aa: CASSLGGGTGRNEQFF

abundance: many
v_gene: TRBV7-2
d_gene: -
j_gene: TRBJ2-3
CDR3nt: TGTGCCAGCAGCTTACCCAGATCCACAGTGAATACGCAGTATTTT
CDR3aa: CASSLPRSTVNTQYF

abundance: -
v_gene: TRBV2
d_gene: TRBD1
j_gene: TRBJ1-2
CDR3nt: TGTGCCAGCAGCGCAAGACAGGGGGGAACTATCTATGGCTACACCTTC
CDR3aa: CASSARQGGTIYGYTF

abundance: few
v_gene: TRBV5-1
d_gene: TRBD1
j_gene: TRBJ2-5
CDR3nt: TGCGCCAGCAGCTATCAGGGGGTGGAAGAGACCCAGTACTTC
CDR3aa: CASSYQGVEETQYF